A single sample gave rise to the 10 T cell receptor beta chains below, sequenced in a study of cytomegalovirus exposure and HLA in healthy donors. The data were produced by immunoSEQ multiplex PCR, yet TCRdb's version contains in-frame clones alone and is incomplete. The data show approximately 160,000 clones, 75% to 95% seen once. Sequencing input: PBMCs. Receptor source: a woman aged 18-29 years in good health and CMV-seropositive.

This clone has just one count. The chain recombines TRBV4-3 with TRBJ2-6; D possibly corresponds to TRBD1 (5 bases). The germline V and J ends were trimmed by 0 bases and 4 bases, with 19 bases remaining between them. Per germline, CDR1 LGHNA and CDR2 YSLEER. The CDR3 is 19 amino acids. CDR3 in amino acids: CASSQDLGREIPGANVLTF. The CDR3, as DNA: TGCGCCAGCAGCCAAGACCTTGGCAGGGAAATACCCGGGGCCAACGTCCTGACTTTC.

This clone was picked up a small number of times. The rearrangement joins TRBV27 to TRBJ1-2; 10 bases line up with TRBD1. Trimming removed 6 bases from V and 5 bases from J; junction bases left unmatched: 3. The CDR3 has 13 amino acids. Germline V gene data show CDR1 as MNHEY and CDR2 as SMNVEV (reference sequence). This CDR3 is CASSLGQGYGYTF. CDR3 sequence (DNA): TGTGCCAGCAGCCTGGGACAGGGGTATGGCTACACCTTC.

V gene TRBV12-5 combines with J gene TRBJ1-2; TRBD1 might be the D (5 bases). The V gene lost 2 bases and the J gene lost 11 bases, with 12 bases spanning the gap. Per germline, CDR1 LGHNT and CDR2 FRNRAP. The CDR3 is 12 amino acids. The CDR3 region has the DNA TGTGCTAGTGGTTTGCGGGCAGGGAGGTACACCTTC. It is translated as CASGLRAGRYTF.

The V and J genes are TRBV7-8 and TRBJ2-7; 9 positions match TRBD1. The V gene end was trimmed by 2 bases and the J gene end by 1 base; junction bases not matched to a gene: 6. CDR3 length: 16 residues. Germline V lookup: CDR1 SGHVS, CDR2 FQNEAQ. CDR3: CASSLTQTGGSYEQYF. The CDR3 DNA follows: TGTGCCAGCAGCTTAACTCAGACAGGGGGGTCCTACGAGCAGTACTTC. The whole variable domain, filled in from reference TRBV7-8 and TRBJ2-7, reads GAGVSQSPRYKVAKRGQDVALRCDPISGHVSLFWYQQALGQGPEFLTYFQNEAQLDKSGLPSDRFFAERPEGSVSTLKIQRTQQEDSAVYLCASSLTQTGGSYEQYFGPGTRLTVT.

This clone was picked up a small number of times. The CDR3 region has the DNA TGCGCCAGCAGCTCGGGTCCCACAGATACGCAGTATTTT. Amino acids: CASSSGPTDTQYF. The J gene is TRBJ2-3, the V gene TRBV5-1; no clear D gene. V was cut by 3 bases and J by 2 bases, with 7 bases left in between. CDR3 size: 13 residues. Germline V lookup: CDR1 SGHRS, CDR2 YFSETQ.

V and J are TRBV27 and TRBJ2-3, with a possible D match to TRBD2 (7 bases). The CDR3 is made up of 14 amino acids. The V end was cut by 0 bases, the J end by 7 bases, with 11 bases between. CDR1 and CDR2 (germline): MNHEY, SMNVEV (reference sequence). CDR3 region: CASSLSGGPNTQYF. The CDR3 DNA sequence: TGTGCCAGCAGTTTATCGGGGGGGCCGAATACGCAGTATTTT.

This clone has a single count. The chain carries TRBV30 and TRBJ2-7; TRBD2 matches 10 bases. Trimming removed 5 bases from V and 3 bases from J; junction bases left unmatched: 10. The CDR3 runs to 15 residues. The germline V gene has CDR1 GTSNPN and CDR2 SVGIG (reference sequence). In DNA, the CDR3 is TGTGCCTGGGAACCTAAGCGGGGGGGTTTCTACGAGCAGTACTTC. Translated: CAWEPKRGGFYEQYF.

The chain joins TRBV13 to TRBJ2-2; D perhaps matches TRBD2 (7 bases). The CDR3 contains 14 residues. From germline, CDR1 is PRHDT and CDR2 FYEKMQ (reference sequence). V was shortened by 6 bases and J by 6 bases, with 14 bases between the two germline ends. The chain's CDR3 is CASRGGGASGELFF. In DNA form, the CDR3 reads TGTGCCAGCAGAGGAGGGGGGGCATCCGGGGAGCTGTTTTTT.

CDR3 sequence: CASSFWTSGRTDTQYF. CDR3 coding DNA: TGCGCCAGCAGCTTCTGGACTAGCGGCCGCACAGATACGCAGTATTTT. The rearrangement links TRBV5-1 to TRBJ2-3; 10 nucleotides agree with TRBD2. V was clipped by 2 bases and J by 1 base; unmatched bases: 4. In germline, CDR1 is SGHRS, CDR2 YFSETQ. The CDR3 loop spans 16 amino acids.

V gene TRBV7-6 combines with J gene TRBJ2-5; weak D call: TRBD1 (5 bases). The V end was cut by 4 bases, the J end by 0 bases, with 9 bases between. This CDR3 spans 14 amino acids. CDR1 and CDR2 from the germline V gene are SGHVS and FNYEAQ. CDR3 sequence (DNA): TGTGCCAGCAGCTCAGGGCCCTACCAAGAGACCCAGTACTTC. It translates to CASSSGPYQETQYF.